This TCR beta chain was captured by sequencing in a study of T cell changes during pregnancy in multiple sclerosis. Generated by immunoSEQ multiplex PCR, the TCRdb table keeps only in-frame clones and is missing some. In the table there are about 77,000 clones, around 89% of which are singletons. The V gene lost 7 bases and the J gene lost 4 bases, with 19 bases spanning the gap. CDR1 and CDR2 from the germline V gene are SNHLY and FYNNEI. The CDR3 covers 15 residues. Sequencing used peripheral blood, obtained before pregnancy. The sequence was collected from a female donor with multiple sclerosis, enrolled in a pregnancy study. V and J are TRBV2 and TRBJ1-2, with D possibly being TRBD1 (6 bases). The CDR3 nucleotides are TGTGCCAGCACCGACTCCGACAGGCCCTCCTATGGCTACACCTTC. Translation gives CASTDSDRPSYGYTF.